This TCR beta chain was retrieved from a study of blood T cell repertoires in COVID-19. Study-wide context: The origin of the acute and convalescent COVID-19 samples was the United States, Italy and Spain. In each case, the material was cDNA or gDNA derived from T cells, B-cell-depleted T cells, or PBMCs.

This clone was seen once. The CDR3 consists of 13 residues. Trimming removed 8 bases from V and 1 base from J, with 9 bases in between. Only in-frame clones appear in the TCRdb table, and some are missing; sequencing was by immunoSEQ multiplex PCR. The repertoire holds roughly 200,000 clones, with around four fifths as singletons. Sequenced material: peripheral blood. The rearrangement uses TRBV12-3 or TRBV12-4 and TRBJ1-3; D unclear. The TCR sequence derives from a man aged 40-49 years with active or convalescent COVID-19. CDR3 loop: CASCRASGNTIYF. The DNA of the CDR3 is TGTGCCAGCTGTAGAGCTTCTGGAAACACCATATATTTT.